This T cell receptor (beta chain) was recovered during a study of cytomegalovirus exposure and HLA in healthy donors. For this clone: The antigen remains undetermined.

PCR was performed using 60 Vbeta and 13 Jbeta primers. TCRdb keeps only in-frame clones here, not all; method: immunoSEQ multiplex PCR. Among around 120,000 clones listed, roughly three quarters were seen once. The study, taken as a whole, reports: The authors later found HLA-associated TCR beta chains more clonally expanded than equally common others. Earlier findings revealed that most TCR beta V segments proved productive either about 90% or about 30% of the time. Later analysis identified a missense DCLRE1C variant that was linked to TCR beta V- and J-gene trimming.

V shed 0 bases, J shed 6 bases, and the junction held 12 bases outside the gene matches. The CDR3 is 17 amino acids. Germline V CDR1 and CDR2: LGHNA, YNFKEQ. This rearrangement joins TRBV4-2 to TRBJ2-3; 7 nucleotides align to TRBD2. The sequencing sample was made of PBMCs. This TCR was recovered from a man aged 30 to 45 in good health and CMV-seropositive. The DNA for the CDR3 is TGTGCCAGCAGCCAAGATATGGGAGCGGGGCCCGGGGATACGCAGTATTTT. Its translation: CASSQDMGAGPGDTQYF.